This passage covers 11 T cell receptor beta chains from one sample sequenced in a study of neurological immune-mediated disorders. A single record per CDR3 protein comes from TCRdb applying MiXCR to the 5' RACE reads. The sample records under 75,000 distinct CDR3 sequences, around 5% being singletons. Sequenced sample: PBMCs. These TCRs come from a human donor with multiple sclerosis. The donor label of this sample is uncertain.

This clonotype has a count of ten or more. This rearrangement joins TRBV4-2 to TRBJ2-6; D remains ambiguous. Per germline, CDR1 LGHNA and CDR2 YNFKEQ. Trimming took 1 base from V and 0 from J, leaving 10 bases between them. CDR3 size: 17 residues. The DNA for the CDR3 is TGTGCCAGCAGCCAAGTCTCGGCCCACTCTGGGGCCAACGTCCTGACTTTC. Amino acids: CASSQVSAHSGANVLTF.

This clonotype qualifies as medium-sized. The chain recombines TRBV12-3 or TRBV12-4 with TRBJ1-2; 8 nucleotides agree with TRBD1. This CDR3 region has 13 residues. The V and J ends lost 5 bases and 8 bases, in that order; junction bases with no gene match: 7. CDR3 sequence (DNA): TGTGCCAGCAGTCATGGACAGGGTCAAGGCTACACCTTC. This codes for CASSHGQGQGYTF.

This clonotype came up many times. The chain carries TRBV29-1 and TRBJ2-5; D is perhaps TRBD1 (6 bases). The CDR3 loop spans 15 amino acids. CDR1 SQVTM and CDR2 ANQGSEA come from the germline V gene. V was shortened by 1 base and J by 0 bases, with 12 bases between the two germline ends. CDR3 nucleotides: TGCAGCGTTGAAGCGCAACGGGACAACCAAGAGACCCAGTACTTC. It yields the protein CSVEAQRDNQETQYF.

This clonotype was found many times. CDR3 protein: CSARVLRLNYGYTF. In nucleotides, the CDR3 is TGCAGTGCTAGAGTACTAAGACTTAACTATGGCTACACCTTC. The chain has TRBV20-1 and TRBJ1-2; D remains unclear. Germline lookup yields CDR1 DFQATT and CDR2 SNEGSKA (reference sequence). The CDR3 extends over 14 amino acids. Deletions cut 1 base from V and 1 base from J, with 10 bases between.

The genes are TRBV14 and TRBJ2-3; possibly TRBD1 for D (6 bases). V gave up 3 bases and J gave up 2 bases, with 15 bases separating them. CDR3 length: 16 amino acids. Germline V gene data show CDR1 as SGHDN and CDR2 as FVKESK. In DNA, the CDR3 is TGTGCCAGCAGCCAGCGTGCGGACAGCCTCACAGATACGCAGTATTTT. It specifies CASSQRADSLTDTQYF. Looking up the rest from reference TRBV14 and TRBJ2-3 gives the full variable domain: EAGVTQFPSHSVIEKGQTVTLRCDPISGHDNLYWYRRVMGKEIKFLLHFVKESKQDESGMPNNRFLAERTGGTYSTLKVQPAELEDSGVYFCASSQRADSLTDTQYFGPGTRLTVL.

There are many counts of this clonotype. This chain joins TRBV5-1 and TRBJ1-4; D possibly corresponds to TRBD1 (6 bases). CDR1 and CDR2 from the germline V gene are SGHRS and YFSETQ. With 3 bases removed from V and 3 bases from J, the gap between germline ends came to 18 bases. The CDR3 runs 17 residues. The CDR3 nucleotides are TGCGCCAGCAGCTCCCTGGGGGGGGCAGACGCTAATGAAAAACTGTTTTTT. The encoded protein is CASSSLGGADANEKLFF. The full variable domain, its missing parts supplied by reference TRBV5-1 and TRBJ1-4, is KAGVTQTPRYLIKTRGQQVTLSCSPISGHRSVSWYQQTPGQGLQFLFEYFSETQRNKGNFPGRFSGRQFSNSRSEMNVSTLELGDSALYLCASSSLGGADANEKLFFGSGTQLSVL.

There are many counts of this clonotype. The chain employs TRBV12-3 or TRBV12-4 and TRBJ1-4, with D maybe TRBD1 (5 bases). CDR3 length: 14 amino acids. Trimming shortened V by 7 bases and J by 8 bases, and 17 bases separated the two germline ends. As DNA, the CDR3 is TGTGCCAGCACCCCGGGGGTCGGGGGGGAAAAACTGTTTTTT. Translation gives CASTPGVGGEKLFF.

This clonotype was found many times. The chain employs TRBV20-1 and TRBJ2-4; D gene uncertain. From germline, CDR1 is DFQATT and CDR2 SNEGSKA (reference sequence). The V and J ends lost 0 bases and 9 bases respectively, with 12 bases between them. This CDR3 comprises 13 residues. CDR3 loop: CSARDRGRIIQYF. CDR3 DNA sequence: TGCAGTGCTAGAGATCGAGGCAGGATCATTCAGTACTTC.

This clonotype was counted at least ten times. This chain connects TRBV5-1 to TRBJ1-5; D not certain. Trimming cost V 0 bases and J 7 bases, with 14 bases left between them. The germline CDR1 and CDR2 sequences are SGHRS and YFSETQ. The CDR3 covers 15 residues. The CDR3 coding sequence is TGCGCCAGCAGCTTGGGGGTCAACGTGGGGCAGCCCCAGCATTTT. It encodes CASSLGVNVGQPQHF. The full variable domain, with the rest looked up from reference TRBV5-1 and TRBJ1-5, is KAGVTQTPRYLIKTRGQQVTLSCSPISGHRSVSWYQQTPGQGLQFLFEYFSETQRNKGNFPGRFSGRQFSNSRSEMNVSTLELGDSALYLCASSLGVNVGQPQHFGDGTRLSIL.

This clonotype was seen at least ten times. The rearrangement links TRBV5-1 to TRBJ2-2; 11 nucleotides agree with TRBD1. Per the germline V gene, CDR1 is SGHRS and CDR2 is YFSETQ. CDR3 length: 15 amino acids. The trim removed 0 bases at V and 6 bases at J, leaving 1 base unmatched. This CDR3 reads CASSLGTGGSGELFF. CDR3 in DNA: TGCGCCAGCAGCTTGGGGACAGGGGGCTCCGGGGAGCTGTTTTTT.

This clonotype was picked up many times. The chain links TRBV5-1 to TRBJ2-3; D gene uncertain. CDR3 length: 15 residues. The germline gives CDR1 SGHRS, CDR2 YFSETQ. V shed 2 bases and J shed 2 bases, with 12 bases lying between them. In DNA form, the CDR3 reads TGCGCCAGCAGCTTCCCGGTCGGGTTCACAGATACGCAGTATTTT. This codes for CASSFPVGFTDTQYF. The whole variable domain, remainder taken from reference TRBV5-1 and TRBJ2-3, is KAGVTQTPRYLIKTRGQQVTLSCSPISGHRSVSWYQQTPGQGLQFLFEYFSETQRNKGNFPGRFSGRQFSNSRSEMNVSTLELGDSALYLCASSFPVGFTDTQYFGPGTRLTVL.